This TCR beta chain was recovered during a study of CXCR3-negative and CXCR3-positive naive CD8 T cells. Germline loops: CDR1 SQVTM, CDR2 ANQGSEA. The CDR3 loop spans 13 amino acids. Notes on this clonotype: Its matching antigen is unknown.

The study's findings and limits: Naive cells used TRBV-TRBJ genes in much the same way whether CXCR3-negative or CXCR3-positive; memory cells did not.

In preparing the TRB cDNA libraries, 5' RACE with UMI labels was used. No DNA is given; TCRdb re-called the 5' RACE reads and lists each CDR3 protein once. This specimen shows about 82,000 distinct CDR3 sequences; the ten leading clones hold approximately 0.99%. This receptor was taken from a human donor in good health. Some clones in this sample may be carry-over from other donors' samples. The chain joins TRBV29-1 to TRBJ2-2; without DNA, the TCRdb call of TRBD1 cannot be checked. Input material: naive CXCR3- CD8+ T cells from blood. Noted subset: CD45RO-CCR7+CD27+CD95- naive CD8+ T cells lacking CXCR3 (TNR3-). The CDR3 is CSVPQGGSGELFF.